Listed below are T cell receptor beta chains from one sample, sequenced in a study of cytomegalovirus exposure and HLA in healthy donors. Sequenced by immunoSEQ multiplex PCR; TCRdb stores in-frame clones only, minus some. The table records around 130,000 clones, just over 70% of them present only once. Material for sequencing was PBMCs. The receptors were gathered from a woman younger than 45 in good health and CMV-seronegative. Each CDR3 is given with its conserved first and last residue. A D gene is named only where the DNA matches it firmly. A row's size may be missing; if present it is once, few, many or a size class.

abundance	d_gene	v_gene	j_gene	CDR3nt	CDR3aa
.	.	TRBV13	TRBJ2-3	TGTGCCAGCAGCTCGGCGGGAGATACGCAGTATTTT	CASSSAGDTQYF
few	TRBD2	TRBV6-4	TRBJ2-7	TGTGCCAGCGGCCATTTCGCGGGAGCGAACTACGAGCAGTACTTC	CASGHFAGANYEQYF
once	TRBD1	TRBV23-1	TRBJ1-4	TGCGCCAGCTCGGGGACAGGGCCTAATGAAAAACTGTTTTTT	CASSGTGPNEKLFF
few	TRBD1	TRBV7-3	TRBJ2-1	TGTGCCAGCAGCAAGGGACAGGGGCTCGATGAGCAGTTCTTC	CASSKGQGLDEQFF
once	TRBD1	TRBV29-1	TRBJ1-3	TGCAGCGTTGAAGTCGGGGGACAGGCCCGAAACACCATATATTTT	CSVEVGGQARNTIYF
.	.	TRBV5-1	TRBJ2-1	TGCGCCAGCAGCTTGCTCCCACCGGGACAAACGAATGAGCAGTTCTTC	CASSLLPPGQTNEQFF
.	.	TRBV19	TRBJ1-5	TGTGCCAGTAGCAATCTTCAGGGGTTCGGTAATCAGCCCCAGCATTTT	CASSNLQGFGNQPQHF
.	TRBD2	TRBV7-9	TRBJ2-5	TGTGCCAGCAGCTTAGAACTAGCGGGGGGAGAGACCCAGTACTTC	CASSLELAGGETQYF
.	TRBD2	TRBV30	TRBJ2-3	TGTGCCTGGATCAACCCCGGGTTAGCGGGAGTATGGGATACGCAGTATTTT	CAWINPGLAGVWDTQYF
.	TRBD2	TRBV7-9	TRBJ2-1	TGTGCCAGCAGCATCCCAGCGGGGGGTGATAGGAGGTCCTACAATGAGCAGTTCTTC	CASSIPAGGDRRSYNEQFF
.	.	TRBV5-6	TRBJ1-2	TGTGCCAGCAGCTTGCGGTATGGCTACACCTTC	CASSLRYGYTF
few	TRBD2	TRBV11-2	TRBJ2-4	TGTGCCAGCAGCTTAGACCCGGGGGGGGGCGCGGCCAAAAACATTCAGTACTTC	CASSLDPGGGAAKNIQYF
.	.	TRBV6-5	TRBJ1-2	TGTGCCAGCAGTTCCCCCCGGAGGGGAAACAATGGCTACACCTTC	CASSSPRRGNNGYTF
.	TRBD1	TRBV14	TRBJ2-3	TGTGCCAGCAGTGAGTCGGGGACAGCCCATGGTTCTAGCACAGATACGCAGTATTTT	CASSESGTAHGSSTDTQYF
.	TRBD2	TRBV27	TRBJ2-3	TGTGCCAGCAGTTTGGTCGGTAGCGGGTACGAGAGCACAGATACGCAGTATTTT	CASSLVGSGYESTDTQYF
.	TRBD1	TRBV30	TRBJ2-7	TGTGCCTGGAACAGGGGCTCCTACGAGCAGTACTTC	CAWNRGSYEQYF
few	.	TRBV2	TRBJ2-7	TGTGCCAGCAGCCGAGAACAGACCTACGAGCAGTACTTC	CASSREQTYEQYF
.	TRBD1	TRBV19	TRBJ1-2	TGTGCCAGTAGTCGGACAGGGGCGGGCTCTGGCTACACCTTC	CASSRTGAGSGYTF
.	.	TRBV5-6	TRBJ1-2	TGTGCCAGCAGCCTATATCGGCAGGGTAGCAAGGATGGCTACACCTTC	CASSLYRQGSKDGYTF
.	.	TRBV7-2	TRBJ1-2	TGTGCCAGCAGCTCCCGTAGGCCTCATACAGCATCCTATGGCTACACCTTC	CASSSRRPHTASYGYTF
.	.	TRBV5-6	TRBJ2-1	TGTGCCAGCAGCTTGTGGCTCGGGACACTCTACAATGAGCAGTTCTTC	CASSLWLGTLYNEQFF